The present TCR beta chain was sequenced within a study of cytomegalovirus exposure and HLA in healthy donors. Across the study: T cells numbering around 180 million yielded more than 95 million unique TCR beta sequences in an earlier analysis.

Regarding this clone: Antigen unknown.

Germline V gene data show CDR1 as MNHEY and CDR2 as SMNVEV (reference sequence). Unmatched junction bases numbered 11, after V lost 6 bases and J lost 7 bases. This CDR3 has 16 amino acids. Points from the study as a whole: As a later analysis showed, several of the most significant clusters appeared to be linked to common viral pathogens.

PCR was performed using 60 Vbeta and 13 Jbeta primers. Repertoires were generated with immunoSEQ multiplex PCR, while TCRdb's copy carries only in-frame clones and drops some. The repertoire has about 57,000 clones, about 77% of them found once; the top ten carry roughly 7%. Sequenced sample: PBMCs. The V gene is TRBV27, the J gene TRBJ1-4; 10 bases match TRBD1. The TCR comes from a man aged 25-40 years in good health and CMV-seropositive. The CDR3 sequence: CASSRTDRDRGEKLFF. The CDR3 coding sequence is TGTGCCAGCAGCAGGACTGACCGGGACAGGGGTGAAAAACTGTTTTTT.